Listed below are T cell receptor beta chains from one sample, sequenced in a study of blood T cell repertoires in COVID-19. Sequenced by immunoSEQ multiplex PCR; TCRdb stores in-frame clones only, minus some. The data show tens of thousands of clones, more than 75% seen once. The specimen was peripheral blood. These receptors originate from a woman of 80 years or more with active COVID-19. CDR3s include the opening cysteine and the closing phenylalanine or tryptophan. Fields, in order: J gene, clone size, CDR3 length, V gene, D gene, CDR3 DNA, CDR3 protein. D genes are given only for firm matches. Clone sizes are given selectively: once, few, many, or a class where the clone is expanded.

J gene: TRBJ2-5
clone size: .
CDR3 length: 16
V gene: TRBV6-5
D gene: TRBD2
CDR3 DNA: TGTGCCAGCAGTTACTCCTTCACTAGCGGTCAAGAGACCCAGTACTTC
CDR3 protein: CASSYSFTSGQETQYF

J gene: TRBJ2-7
clone size: .
CDR3 length: 14
V gene: TRBV7-3
D gene: TRBD1
CDR3 DNA: TGTGCCAGCAGCACGCGACAGGGGGCTTACGAGCAGTACTTC
CDR3 protein: CASSTRQGAYEQYF

J gene: TRBJ2-2
clone size: .
CDR3 length: 13
V gene: TRBV11-3
D gene: .
CDR3 DNA: TGTGCCAGCAGCACTCATCCGGGGGGGGAGCTGTTTTTT
CDR3 protein: CASSTHPGGELFF

J gene: TRBJ2-3
clone size: .
CDR3 length: 17
V gene: TRBV7-2
D gene: TRBD2
CDR3 DNA: TGTGCCAGCAGCTTAGCCGGGACTAGCGGAAGCACAGATACGCAGTATTTT
CDR3 protein: CASSLAGTSGSTDTQYF

J gene: TRBJ2-7
clone size: .
CDR3 length: 15
V gene: TRBV25-1
D gene: TRBD1
CDR3 DNA: TGTGCCAGCAGTGACCAGGGGGCATCTGGGAACGAGCAGTACTTC
CDR3 protein: CASSDQGASGNEQYF

J gene: TRBJ2-1
clone size: .
CDR3 length: 16
V gene: TRBV7-9
D gene: TRBD2
CDR3 DNA: TGTGCCAGCAGCTTAAGCGGGAGGTTTGCCTACAATGAGCAGTTCTTC
CDR3 protein: CASSLSGRFAYNEQFF

J gene: TRBJ2-2
clone size: .
CDR3 length: 15
V gene: TRBV27
D gene: TRBD2
CDR3 DNA: TGTGCCAGCAGTTTGGCACTAGCGGGAGCCGGGGAGCTGTTTTTT
CDR3 protein: CASSLALAGAGELFF

J gene: TRBJ1-4
clone size: .
CDR3 length: 15
V gene: TRBV9
D gene: TRBD1
CDR3 DNA: TGTGCCAGCAGCGCGTCGGGACAGGTTAATGAAAAACTGTTTTTT
CDR3 protein: CASSASGQVNEKLFF

J gene: TRBJ1-3
clone size: few
CDR3 length: 13
V gene: TRBV3-1/TRBV3-2
D gene: .
CDR3 DNA: TGTGCCAGCAGCCCCGGGTTTAGAAACACCATATATTTT
CDR3 protein: CASSPGFRNTIYF

J gene: TRBJ2-2
clone size: .
CDR3 length: 15
V gene: TRBV7-3
D gene: TRBD1
CDR3 DNA: TGTGCCAGCAGCGTAACGACAGGGGTGATCGGGGAGCTGTTTTTT
CDR3 protein: CASSVTTGVIGELFF